The present TCR beta chain was sequenced within a study of shared clonotypes between healthy human individuals. Study information: CD4 naive and memory got three plates each, CD8 naive two, CD8 memory one.

As for this clone: The antigen is not known.

Study outcomes and limitations: In general, naive subsets displayed greater estimated richness than memory subsets did.

Generated by immunoSEQ multiplex PCR, the TCRdb table keeps only in-frame clones and is missing some. The repertoire includes under 80,000 clones, 62% of them detected once, and around 50% sits in the top ten. The receptor's source is a man aged 25 to 45 in good health. Sequencing input: memory CD8+ T cells sorted from blood. Regarding subset: CD45RO+ cells pooled with CCR7-negative TemRA cells.

The CDR3 spells CASSERTGPTEAFF. The CDR3 region has the DNA TGTGCCAGCAGTGAAAGGACGGGGCCCACTGAAGCTTTCTTT. The V and J genes are TRBV6-1 and TRBJ1-1; D perhaps matches TRBD1 (5 bases). The germline gives CDR1 MNHNS, CDR2 SASEGT. Trimming removed 2 bases at V and 4 bases at J, with 11 bases between. The CDR3 totals 14 residues.